The 29 T cell receptor beta chains presented below share a single source sample, sequenced in a study of shared clonotypes between healthy human individuals (TCRdb year 2020). The method was the immunoSEQ multiplex PCR assay. As stored in TCRdb, this immuneACCESS dataset retains in-frame rearrangements with V and J assigned. A fraction of the clones does not appear; measured against another copy, unresolved V genes explain less than half of the discrepancy, and the remainder lacks a known reason. This sample comprises approximately 1,000,000 clones, roughly 77% of them detected only once. Jointly, the top ten make up over 0.8% of the sample. Sequencing input: memory CD4+ T cells from PBMCs. The cell subset or site tag for this specimen amounts to: CD45RA-negative fraction. The receptors shown here come from a man between 18 and 35 years old in good health. Some clones in this sample may be carry-over from other donors' samples.

The chain is built from TRBV6-5 and TRBJ2-7, with a weak D call TRBD1 (6 bases). This CDR3 region has 16 residues. With 6 bases removed from V and 2 bases from J, the gap between germline ends came to 20 bases. Germline V lookup: CDR1 MNHEY, CDR2 SVGAGI. The CDR3 bases are TGTGCCAGCAGGTACCGAGGGACAACAGGGACCTACGAGCAGTACTTC. Protein: CASRYRGTTGTYEQYF.

This clone was counted a few times. V is TRBV28 and J is TRBJ2-1; 11 bases map to TRBD2. Germline-derived CDR1 and CDR2 are MDHEN and SYDVKM. V lost 4 bases to trimming and J lost 11 bases; unmatched junction nucleotides: 7. The CDR3 extends over 14 amino acids. The CDR3 loop is CASSSLAGGLKQFF. CDR3 sequence (DNA): TGTGCCAGCAGTTCTTTAGCGGGAGGGCTGAAGCAGTTCTTC.

The CDR3 sequence is CASSLAQGNYGYTF. The CDR3 DNA sequence: TGTGCCAGCAGCTTAGCCCAGGGCAACTATGGCTACACCTTC. The rearrangement links TRBV7-9 to TRBJ1-2; possible D gene TRBD1, 5 bases. There are 14 residues in the CDR3. Germline CDR1 is SEHNR and CDR2 is FQNEAQ (reference sequence). The germline V and J ends were trimmed by 0 bases and 2 bases, with 7 bases remaining between them.

The chain links TRBV5-1 to TRBJ2-3; D is uncertain. Germline CDR1 is SGHRS and CDR2 is YFSETQ. Deletions cut 2 bases from V and 2 bases from J, with 15 bases between. This CDR3 comprises 16 residues. The CDR3 sequence: CASSLDRALVTDTQYF. The CDR3 nucleotides read TGCGCCAGCAGCTTAGACCGGGCCCTAGTCACAGATACGCAGTATTTT.

The rearrangement uses TRBV30 and TRBJ1-5; 11 bases map to TRBD1. This CDR3 is built from 13 residues. Germline CDR1 GTSNPN, CDR2 SVGIG (reference sequence). J was trimmed by 9 bases and V by 5 bases; bases with no gene match: 6. CDR3 nucleotide sequence: TGTGCCTGGGCAGGACAGGGGGCTTTGCCCCAGCATTTT. Amino acid sequence: CAWAGQGALPQHF.

The chain links TRBV5-1 to TRBJ1-1; a possible D gene is TRBD1 (6 bases). Germline loops: CDR1 SGHRS, CDR2 YFSETQ. Trimming took off 2 bases at V and 1 base at J, with 12 bases between the two ends. There are 15 residues in the CDR3. CDR3 DNA: TGCGCCAGCAGCTTTTTGACAGGATCGAACACTGAAGCTTTCTTT. Translating gives CASSFLTGSNTEAFF.

The V and J genes are TRBV2 and TRBJ2-7; D is uncertain. The V and J ends lost 1 base and 3 bases respectively, with 7 bases between them. The germline V gene encodes CDR1 SNHLY and CDR2 FYNNEI. This CDR3 has 13 residues. As DNA, the CDR3 is TGTGCCAGCAGTGAAGTATCGAACTACGAGCAGTACTTC. Its translation: CASSEVSNYEQYF.

This clone was detected only a few times. This chain links TRBV19 with TRBJ1-1, with D uncertain. The V end lost 2 bases, the J end lost 0 bases, and 10 bases lay between the germline ends. CDR1 and CDR2 (germline): LNHDA, SQIVND (reference sequence). This CDR3 has 15 amino acids. The DNA for the CDR3 is TGTGCCAGTAGTATACGGAACACCGTGAACACTGAAGCTTTCTTT. Its protein product is CASSIRNTVNTEAFF.

The CDR3 bases are TGTGCCAGTAGTCCCATCGTCGGGTCCCGGGGCAATGAGCAGTTCTTC. It translates to CASSPIVGSRGNEQFF. This chain connects TRBV19 to TRBJ2-1; D is perhaps TRBD2 (5 bases). The V end lost 5 bases, the J end lost 6 bases, and 20 bases lay between the germline ends. CDR3 length: 16 amino acids. Germline V CDR1 and CDR2: LNHDA, SQIVND (reference sequence). The full variable domain, completed using reference TRBV19 and TRBJ2-1, is DGGITQSPKYLFRKEGQNVTLSCEQNLNHDAMYWYRQDPGQGLRLIYYSQIVNDFQKGDIAEGYSVSREKKESFPLTVTSAQKNPTAFYLCASSPIVGSRGNEQFFGPGTRLTVL.

Ten or more counts support this clone. The chain employs TRBV2 and TRBJ2-7, with 8 bases aligning to TRBD2. With V trimmed by 0 bases and J by 2 bases, 3 bases remained unmatched. There are 15 residues in the CDR3. Germline CDR1 SNHLY, CDR2 FYNNEI. This CDR3 reads CASSEASGGTYEQYF. The CDR3 DNA follows: TGTGCCAGCAGTGAAGCAAGCGGGGGTACCTACGAGCAGTACTTC.

The chain combines TRBV19 with TRBJ1-1; 7 positions match TRBD1. Losses at the gene ends were 7 bases for V and 5 bases for J; bases not matched to a gene: 4. The V gene's germline CDR1 is LNHDA and CDR2 SQIVND (reference sequence). The CDR3 contains 12 residues. The CDR3 sequence is CASTRQGTEAFF. In DNA form, the CDR3 reads TGTGCCAGTACCCGACAGGGAACTGAAGCTTTCTTT.

This chain connects TRBV4-1 to TRBJ1-1; weak D call: TRBD1 (5 bases). CDR3 length equals 14 residues. CDR1 is MGHRA, CDR2 YSYEKL, per germline. The ends were cut back, 3 bases at V and 3 bases at J, with 11 bases in the middle. This CDR3 is CASSHPWGDTEAFF. In DNA form, the CDR3 reads TGCGCCAGCAGCCACCCCTGGGGGGACACTGAAGCTTTCTTT.

The chain has TRBV5-1 and TRBJ2-1; weak D call: TRBD2 (6 bases). The germline V gene has CDR1 SGHRS and CDR2 YFSETQ. This CDR3 comprises 15 residues. V lost 2 bases and J lost 9, with 18 bases in between. CDR3 nucleotides: TGCGCCAGCAGCTTTATACCAACGGAGGAGGGTGAGCAGTTCTTC. It codes for CASSFIPTEEGEQFF.

On this clone: A much more abundant neighbour one base away suggests this may be a read error. The sample carries other DNA sequences with the same CDR3. The chain has TRBV9 and TRBJ2-6; D is ambiguous. Trimming shortened V by 0 bases and J by 0 bases, and 4 bases separated the two germline ends. CDR3 length: 15 residues. CDR1 is SGDLS, CDR2 YYNGEE, per germline. The CDR3 nucleotides are TGTGCCAGCAGCGTAGTAAGCTCTGGGGCCAACGTCCTGACTTTC. This codes for CASSVVSSGANVLTF.

The CDR3, as DNA: TGTGCCAGCAGTATTTTGAACACCGGGGAGCTGTTTTTT. Its translation is CASSILNTGELFF. The chain uses TRBV2 and TRBJ2-2; unclear D gene. The germline gives CDR1 SNHLY, CDR2 FYNNEI. The V end lost 5 bases, the J end lost 1 base, and 5 bases lay between the germline ends. This CDR3 has 13 amino acids.

The chain joins TRBV19 to TRBJ2-6, with 9 nucleotides matching TRBD1. V gave up 2 bases and J gave up 1 base; unmatched junction bases: 6. This CDR3 has 18 residues. CDR1 and CDR2 from the germline V gene are LNHDA and SQIVND (reference sequence). CDR3 nucleotide sequence: TGTGCCAGTAGTATAAGGGCCGGGACAGGGTCTGGGGCCAACGTCCTGACTTTC. Residues: CASSIRAGTGSGANVLTF. Supplemented by reference TRBV19 and TRBJ2-6, the full variable domain reads DGGITQSPKYLFRKEGQNVTLSCEQNLNHDAMYWYRQDPGQGLRLIYYSQIVNDFQKGDIAEGYSVSREKKESFPLTVTSAQKNPTAFYLCASSIRAGTGSGANVLTFGAGSRLTVL.

The V gene is TRBV5-1, the J gene TRBJ1-1; D call uncertain. Deletions cut 5 bases from V and 1 base from J, with 9 bases between. The germline V gene encodes CDR1 SGHRS and CDR2 YFSETQ. This CDR3 is built from 13 residues. CDR3 DNA: TGCGCCAGCAGAGCAGACGGGAACACTGAAGCTTTCTTT. It yields the protein CASRADGNTEAFF.

This clone has at least ten counts. The J gene is TRBJ2-1, the V gene TRBV7-9, with D maybe TRBD2 (5 bases). The CDR3 runs to 12 residues. CDR1 and CDR2 from the germline V gene are SEHNR and FQNEAQ (reference sequence). V was clipped by 5 bases and J by 11 bases, with 13 bases between them. Here the CDR3 DNA reads TGTGCCAGCAGCGATATAGCGAAACAGCAGTTCTTC. Residues: CASSDIAKQQFF.

The gene calls are TRBV4-1 and TRBJ2-3; 11 bases match TRBD2. CDR1 is MGHRA, CDR2 YSYEKL, per germline. With 1 base clipped from V and 4 bases from J, the junction kept 1 base outside the gene matches. The CDR3 totals 15 residues. The CDR3 reads CASSQVAGGADTQYF. In DNA form, the CDR3 reads TGCGCCAGCAGCCAAGTAGCGGGGGGGGCAGATACGCAGTATTTT.

This sequence joins TRBV19 and TRBJ2-7, with TRBD2 matching over 12 bases. Trimming took 2 bases from V and 2 from J; bases not matched to a gene: 4. In germline, CDR1 is LNHDA, CDR2 SQIVND (reference sequence). This CDR3 contains 16 residues. CDR3 DNA sequence: TGTGCCAGTAGTATACGTCTAGCGGGAGGGCCCTACGAGCAGTACTTC. Translating it yields CASSIRLAGGPYEQYF.

The genes are TRBV28 and TRBJ2-2, with TRBD2 matching 11 bases. The CDR3 length is 16 residues. J was trimmed by 1 base and V by 6 bases; bases with no gene match: 4. The germline V gene encodes CDR1 MDHEN and CDR2 SYDVKM. The CDR3 sequence: CASRLTSGRNTGELFF. DNA of the CDR3: TGTGCCAGCAGGCTCACTAGCGGGAGGAACACCGGGGAGCTGTTTTTT.

The chain links TRBV6-1 to TRBJ2-7, with TRBD2 identical over 8 bases. The CDR3 totals 15 residues. Germline CDR1 and CDR2: MNHNS and SASEGT. J gave up 5 bases and V 3 bases, and 9 bases lay outside the gene matches. The CDR3 is CASSDSALAVHEQYF. The CDR3 DNA sequence: TGTGCCAGCAGTGATTCGGCACTAGCGGTCCACGAGCAGTACTTC.

This sequence joins TRBV5-6 and TRBJ2-7, with D hard to call. The CDR3 is 11 residues long. CDR1 and CDR2 (germline): SGHDT, YYEEEE. V was clipped by 4 bases and J by 5 bases, with 7 bases between them. CDR3 residues: CASSPSNEQYF. CDR3 nucleotide sequence: TGTGCCAGCAGCCCCTCGAACGAGCAGTACTTC.

The rearrangement joins TRBV28 to TRBJ2-7; TRBD2 might be the D (5 bases). Trimming removed 7 bases at V and 4 bases at J, with 11 bases between. This CDR3 is 12 amino acids long. Germline V gives CDR1 MDHEN, CDR2 SYDVKM. CDR3 in amino acids: CASKSGVYEQYF. In DNA, the CDR3 is TGTGCCAGCAAGAGCGGAGTGTACGAGCAGTACTTC.

V and J are TRBV7-2 and TRBJ2-5, with D unresolved. V was cut by 5 bases and J by 5 bases, with 9 bases left in between. CDR3 size: 12 residues. CDR1 is SGHTA and CDR2 is FQGNSA in the germline V gene. The CDR3, as DNA: TGTGCCAGCAGCCCAGCGCGCGAGACCCAGTACTTC. It yields the protein CASSPARETQYF.

This chain joins TRBV6-1 and TRBJ1-5; TRBD1 agrees at 8 bases. Unmatched junction bases numbered 2, after V lost 7 bases and J lost 0 bases. Germline V gene data show CDR1 as MNHNS and CDR2 as SASEGT. The CDR3 is 14 residues long. CDR3 in amino acids: CASTGGTSNQPQHF. In DNA, the CDR3 is TGTGCCAGCACAGGGGGCACTAGCAATCAGCCCCAGCATTTT.

This clone has just a few counts. This chain uses TRBV7-8 with TRBJ2-1, with D possibly being TRBD2 (6 bases). This CDR3 is built from 13 residues. Germline CDR1 SGHVS, CDR2 FQNEAQ. The V end was cut by 8 bases, the J end by 1 base, with 9 bases between. CDR3 in amino acids: CASARGSYNEQFF. The DNA of the CDR3 is TGTGCCAGCGCCCGGGGGTCCTACAATGAGCAGTTCTTC.

This chain links TRBV6-5 with TRBJ2-1; 8 nucleotides match TRBD2. Germline CDR1 reads MNHEY; CDR2 reads SVGAGI. With 7 bases clipped from V and 7 bases from J, the junction kept 6 bases outside the gene matches. This CDR3 has 13 amino acids. The CDR3 DNA reads TGTGCCAGCACCGTAGCGGGAAGTAATGAGCAGTTCTTC. Protein sequence: CASTVAGSNEQFF.

V and J are TRBV11-1 and TRBJ1-1; possible D gene TRBD1, 5 bases. Trimming pared 5 bases from V and 4 bases from J, leaving 11 bases between. This CDR3 comprises 13 residues. Germline V lookup: CDR1 SGHAT, CDR2 FQDESV (reference sequence). The CDR3 nucleotides read TGTGCCAGCAGCCTCACAGGTGGCACTGAAGCTTTCTTT. Translation gives CASSLTGGTEAFF.